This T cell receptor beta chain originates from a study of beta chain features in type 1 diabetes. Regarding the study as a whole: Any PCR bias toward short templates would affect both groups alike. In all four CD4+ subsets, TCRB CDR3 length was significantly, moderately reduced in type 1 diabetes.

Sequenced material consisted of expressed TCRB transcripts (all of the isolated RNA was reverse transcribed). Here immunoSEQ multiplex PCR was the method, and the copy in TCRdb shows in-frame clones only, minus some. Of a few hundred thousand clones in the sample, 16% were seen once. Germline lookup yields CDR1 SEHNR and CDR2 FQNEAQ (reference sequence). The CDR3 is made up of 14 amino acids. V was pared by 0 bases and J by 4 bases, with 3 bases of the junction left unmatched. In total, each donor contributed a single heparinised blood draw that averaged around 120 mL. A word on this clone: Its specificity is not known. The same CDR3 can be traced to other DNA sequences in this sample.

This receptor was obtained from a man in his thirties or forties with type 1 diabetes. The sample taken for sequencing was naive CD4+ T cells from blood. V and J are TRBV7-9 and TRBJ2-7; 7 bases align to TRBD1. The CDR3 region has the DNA TGTGCCAGCAGCTTAGCGGCGACAGGGTACGAGCAGTACTTC. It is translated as CASSLAATGYEQYF.